This is a list of T cell receptor beta chains from one sample in a study of cytomegalovirus exposure and HLA in healthy donors. Sequencing used immunoSEQ multiplex PCR; TCRdb keeps in-frame clones, though not all of them. The table shows about 84,000 clones, with 70% to 90% occurring only once. Sequences were obtained from PBMCs. The receptors stem from a man in his late teens or twenties in good health and CMV-seronegative. Each CDR3 is given with its conserved first and last residue.

v_gene: TRBV27; j_gene: TRBJ1-3; CDR3aa: CASTLRGGTDTIYF
v_gene: TRBV5-4; j_gene: TRBJ1-1; CDR3aa: CASSVRTTHTEAFF
v_gene: TRBV5-1; j_gene: TRBJ2-2; CDR3aa: CASSLLVAENTGELFF
v_gene: TRBV6-5; j_gene: TRBJ2-7; CDR3aa: CASSYRIRTGGYEQYF
v_gene: TRBV28; j_gene: TRBJ1-1; CDR3aa: CASRLLLRRDTEAFF
v_gene: TRBV27; j_gene: TRBJ2-7; CDR3aa: CASSLSRTGGYEQYF
v_gene: TRBV19; j_gene: TRBJ2-2; CDR3aa: CASRTRGTGGGWPTGELFF
v_gene: TRBV5-1; j_gene: TRBJ2-2; CDR3aa: CASRLTRLAGANTGELFF
v_gene: TRBV5-4; j_gene: TRBJ2-1; CDR3aa: CASSLGGQGAYNEQFF
v_gene: TRBV6-5; j_gene: TRBJ1-5; CDR3aa: CASSRRGQGQPQHF
v_gene: TRBV28; j_gene: TRBJ1-5; CDR3aa: CATGQGGGGNQPQHF
v_gene: TRBV5-4; j_gene: TRBJ2-3; CDR3aa: CASSLPGRGADTQYF
v_gene: TRBV6-6; j_gene: TRBJ1-1; CDR3aa: CASSSPPADTNTEAFF
v_gene: TRBV7-8; j_gene: TRBJ2-7; CDR3aa: CASTLRTGLYEQYF
v_gene: TRBV14; j_gene: TRBJ2-7; CDR3aa: CASSQEWGRTGRNEQYF
v_gene: TRBV11-3; j_gene: TRBJ2-7; CDR3aa: CASSIGHHYEQYF
v_gene: TRBV6-4; j_gene: .; CDR3aa: CATQLAGGYEQYF
v_gene: TRBV28; j_gene: TRBJ2-7; CDR3aa: CASTRDSPYEQYF
v_gene: TRBV28; j_gene: TRBJ1-1; CDR3aa: CASSPTTGGNTEAFF
v_gene: TRBV28; j_gene: TRBJ2-5; CDR3aa: CASSLWPSPVIEDF
v_gene: TRBV7-9; j_gene: TRBJ2-5; CDR3aa: CASSARDRGQETQYF
v_gene: TRBV19; j_gene: TRBJ2-7; CDR3aa: CASSGGLAVSYEQYF
v_gene: TRBV7-2; j_gene: TRBJ2-3; CDR3aa: CASSSLDTQYF
v_gene: TRBV7-2; j_gene: TRBJ2-1; CDR3aa: CASSLSTATGQFF
v_gene: TRBV2; j_gene: TRBJ1-5; CDR3aa: CASSEFAGNQPQHF
v_gene: TRBV7-9; j_gene: TRBJ2-3; CDR3aa: CASSLDQRAITDTQYF
v_gene: TRBV11-2; j_gene: TRBJ1-2; CDR3aa: CASSLVPGGGYTF
v_gene: TRBV5-1; j_gene: TRBJ2-5; CDR3aa: CASRAGGAQETQYF
v_gene: TRBV28; j_gene: TRBJ2-7; CDR3aa: CASSSSGRSSYEQYF
v_gene: TRBV12-5; j_gene: TRBJ2-1; CDR3aa: CASALSAGGPWNEQFF
v_gene: TRBV9; j_gene: TRBJ2-1; CDR3aa: CASSVGDSYNEQFF
v_gene: TRBV6-1; j_gene: TRBJ2-7; CDR3aa: CASSEAGGRPSYEQYF
v_gene: TRBV7-3; j_gene: TRBJ2-2; CDR3aa: CASSLTRGELFF
v_gene: TRBV18; j_gene: TRBJ2-2; CDR3aa: CASSRGLAGDTGELFF